Below, 23 T cell receptor beta chains from the same sample are listed, as sequenced in a study of regulatory T cells in long-lasting Graves disease. As to time point: persistent/refractory GD, antithyroid drugs over 5 years with positive TRAb. The authors made the TCR library using RNA they extracted from PBMCs. Building the TCR beta libraries relied on iRepertoire HTBI primers, and CDR3 regions underwent Arm-PCR. TCRdb reprocessed the multiplex PCR reads via MiXCR and lists one record per CDR3 protein. The table has about 310,000 distinct CDR3 sequences, 22% seen once. Sequences were derived from peripheral blood mononuclear cells (PBMCs), sampled when the disease was refractory, from a patient treated with antithyroid drugs. These receptors came from a female donor with Graves disease.

On this clonotype: A much larger clone is a single base away; this may be a read error. As the CDR3 is not closed by the conserved phenylalanine or tryptophan, this likely results from a read error. The J gene is TRBJ2-7, the V gene TRBV28; D possibly corresponds to TRBD2 (6 bases). CDR1 and CDR2 (germline): MDHEN, SYDVKM. This CDR3 region has 13 residues. The V and J ends lost 6 bases and 0 bases respectively, with 9 bases between them. CDR3 residues: CASRPSDSYEQYS. The CDR3 bases are TGTGCCAGCAGACCTAGCGACTCCTACGAGCAGTACTCC.

This rearrangement joins TRBV11-1 to TRBJ2-3; TRBD1 agrees at 8 bases. V lost 9 bases to trimming and J lost 5 bases; unmatched junction nucleotides: 7. This CDR3 has 13 residues. Per germline, CDR1 SGHAT and CDR2 FQDESV (reference sequence). CDR3 amino acids: CARESTGGDTQYF. The CDR3 DNA reads as TGTGCCAGAGAGTCTACAGGGGGAGATACGCAGTATTTT.

V usage is TRBV7-8 and J usage is TRBJ2-5; D not resolved. The V end was cut by 2 bases, the J end by 4 bases, with 14 bases between. CDR1 and CDR2 from the germline V gene are SGHVS and FQNEAQ. The CDR3 length is 15 residues. The CDR3 protein is CASSLPAQLAETQYF. The CDR3 DNA reads as TGTGCCAGCAGCTTACCGGCCCAGCTGGCAGAGACCCAGTACTTC.

This chain connects TRBV7-2 to TRBJ2-2; TRBD2 aligns across 11 bases. This CDR3 has 16 amino acids. The V gene end was trimmed by 5 bases and the J gene end by 1 base; junction bases not matched to a gene: 3. Germline V gene sequence: CDR1 SGHTA, CDR2 FQGNSA. CDR3 sequence: CASSRGLAVNTGELFF. The CDR3 nucleotides are TGTGCCAGCAGCCGGGGACTAGCGGTGAACACCGGGGAGCTGTTTTTT. Complete variable domain (other parts from reference TRBV7-2 and TRBJ2-2): GAGVSQSPSNKVTEKGKDVELRCDPISGHTALYWYRQSLGQGLEFLIYFQGNSAPDKSGLPSDRFSAERTGGSVSTLTIQRTQQEDSAVYLCASSRGLAVNTGELFFGEGSRLTVL.

This clonotype was detected a few times. The CDR3 carries no conserved terminal phenylalanine or tryptophan, so it likely arises from a read error. V and J are TRBV30 and TRBJ2-2; the match to TRBD2 covers 8 bases. With 5 bases clipped from V and 4 bases from J, the junction kept 12 bases outside the gene matches. Germline V gene sequence: CDR1 GTSNPN, CDR2 SVGIG (reference sequence). The CDR3 is 16 residues long. The CDR3 nucleotides are TGTGCCTGGGAAGGGGCGGGAGGTTTTGGCACCGGGGAGCTGTTTTCT. It codes for CAWEGAGGFGTGELFS.

In this sample, this clonotype turned up a few times. DNA of the CDR3: TGTGCCTGGAGCTTCCGACAGAGTTCCTACGAGCAGTACTTC. Its translation is CAWSFRQSSYEQYF. The chain carries TRBV30 and TRBJ2-7; D might be TRBD1 (5 bases). Germline-derived CDR1 and CDR2 are GTSNPN and SVGIG (reference sequence). Trimming removed 3 bases at V and 1 base at J, with 13 bases between. The CDR3 contains 14 residues.

J is TRBJ1-5 and V is TRBV6-1; D unresolved. This CDR3 contains 14 residues. Germline V gene lookup returns CDR1 MNHNS and CDR2 SASEGT. V lost 7 bases and J 3 bases, leaving 13 bases between the germline ends. The CDR3 DNA sequence: TGTGCCAGCAACCGGGATTATCTCAATCAGCCCCAGCATTTT. It specifies CASNRDYLNQPQHF.

V usage is TRBV7-2 and J usage is TRBJ2-7, with D possibly being TRBD1 (5 bases). V gave up 2 bases and J gave up 4 bases, with 12 bases separating them. The CDR3 extends over 14 amino acids. The germline V gene encodes CDR1 SGHTA and CDR2 FQGNSA. The CDR3 reads CASSLSQGRYEQYF. The CDR3 nucleotides read TGTGCCAGCAGCTTAAGTCAGGGAAGGTACGAGCAGTACTTC.

This clonotype has ten or more counts. The chain couples TRBV28 to TRBJ2-7; D unresolved. CDR3 length: 13 amino acids. Trimming pared 3 bases from V and 4 bases from J, leaving 10 bases between. Germline assignment: CDR1 MDHEN and CDR2 SYDVKM. CDR3 sequence (DNA): TGTGCCAGCAGTTTGGGTCTGCAGTACGAGCAGTACTTC. Translated, it gives CASSLGLQYEQYF.

There are many counts of this clonotype. The chain is built from TRBV12-3 or TRBV12-4 and TRBJ2-7; 8 bases are a match to TRBD1. Trimming removed 4 bases from V and 5 bases from J; junction bases left unmatched: 4. The CDR3 has 13 residues. CDR3 bases: TGTGCCAGCAGTTACAGGGGGACTGACGAGCAGTACTTC. Amino acids: CASSYRGTDEQYF.

This clonotype was counted at least ten times. The chain uses TRBV7-8 and TRBJ1-5; D gene unclear. Germline values: CDR1 SGHVS, CDR2 FQNEAQ. The V gene lost 4 bases and the J gene lost 7 bases, with 17 bases spanning the gap. The CDR3 sequence is 15 residues long. This CDR3 is CASSSVPDRDQPQHF. The CDR3, as DNA: TGTGCCAGCAGCTCCGTCCCCGACCGAGACCAGCCCCAGCATTTT.

This clonotype occurred a few times. V and J are TRBV28 and TRBJ2-7; TRBD2 matches 8 bases. J gave up 0 bases and V 3 bases, and 7 bases lay outside the gene matches. CDR3 length: 16 amino acids. Germline CDR1 MDHEN, CDR2 SYDVKM. CDR3 amino acids: CASSFSGGGASYEQYF. In DNA, the CDR3 is TGTGCCAGCAGTTTTTCCGGGGGGGGGGCCTCCTACGAGCAGTACTTC.

This clonotype was recorded at least ten times. CDR3 bases: TGTGCCAGCATTTCCCGGGACAGGAACACTGAAGCTTTCTTT. Translating it yields CASISRDRNTEAFF. The chain joins TRBV12-3 or TRBV12-4 to TRBJ1-1, with 7 bases that match TRBD1. V shed 7 bases and J 1 base; nucleotides not matched to a gene: 6. This CDR3 is built from 14 residues.

This clonotype was detected ten times or more. This chain uses TRBV29-1 with TRBJ2-7, with TRBD2 matching 7 bases. Germline loops: CDR1 SQVTM, CDR2 ANQGSEA. V lost 6 bases and J lost 3; bases outside the gene matches: 8. This CDR3 spans 13 amino acids. CDR3 nucleotides: TGCAGCGTCCTCAGCGGGAATCGCTACGAGCAGTACTTC. It encodes CSVLSGNRYEQYF.

A few counts support this clonotype. The CDR3 DNA is TGTGCCAGCAGCCAAGGATCGGCGGCCAGGGGCATTCAGTACTTC. It codes for CASSQGSAARGIQYF. The J gene is TRBJ2-4, the V gene TRBV3-1; weak D call: TRBD1 (6 bases). The CDR3 consists of 15 residues. CDR1 and CDR2 from the germline V gene are LGHDT and YNNKEL (reference sequence). V lost 1 base to trimming and J lost 9 bases, with 16 bases between them.

The chain carries TRBV20-1 and TRBJ1-2; unclear D gene. Germline V gene data show CDR1 as DFQATT and CDR2 as SNEGSKA (reference sequence). V lost 6 bases and J lost 0, with 17 bases in between. This CDR3 comprises 15 residues. Here the CDR3 reads CSAPNPRNANYGYTF. CDR3 bases: TGCAGTGCCCCGAACCCCCGGAATGCTAACTATGGCTACACCTTC.

This clonotype showed up just a few times. This chain uses TRBV29-1 with TRBJ2-7; maybe TRBD1 (6 bases). The CDR3 spans 15 residues. Germline-derived CDR1 and CDR2 are SQVTM and ANQGSEA. V was shortened by 6 bases and J by 0 bases, with 18 bases between the two germline ends. The CDR3 region is CSVVTGTQNSYEQYF. The DNA for the CDR3 is TGCAGCGTGGTGACCGGGACACAAAACTCCTACGAGCAGTACTTC.

This clonotype was detected many times. The genes are TRBV29-1 and TRBJ1-1, with D possibly being TRBD1 (6 bases). Trimming removed 6 bases from V and 0 bases from J, with 14 bases in between. CDR1 SQVTM and CDR2 ANQGSEA come from the germline V gene. This CDR3 has 14 amino acids. Written as DNA, the CDR3 is TGCAGCGTACAACCTACAGGGATGAACACTGAAGCTTTCTTT. Protein: CSVQPTGMNTEAFF.

V usage is TRBV29-1 and J usage is TRBJ2-1; D might be TRBD1 (5 bases). Germline V gene data show CDR1 as SQVTM and CDR2 as ANQGSEA. The CDR3 totals 14 residues. V dropped 4 bases and J dropped 8 bases, with 18 bases sitting between them. The CDR3 here is CSVGWQGSVDEQFF. The CDR3 DNA reads as TGCAGCGTTGGGTGGCAGGGAAGTGTCGATGAGCAGTTCTTC.

There are many counts of this clonotype. The genes are TRBV11-2 and TRBJ2-5, with 9 positions matching TRBD2. This CDR3 region has 14 residues. From germline, CDR1 is SGHAT and CDR2 FQNNGV. With V trimmed by 5 bases and J by 5 bases, 6 bases remained unmatched. CDR3 bases: TGTGCCAGCAGCGTAGCGGGAGTAAAGGAGACCCAGTACTTC. This gives the protein CASSVAGVKETQYF.

This clonotype has only a few counts. This chain connects TRBV29-1 to TRBJ1-1; maybe TRBD1 (6 bases). Germline V CDR1 and CDR2: SQVTM, ANQGSEA. The CDR3 covers 13 residues. V was cut by 6 bases and J by 1 base, with 12 bases left in between. CDR3: CSVLTGQNTEAFF. CDR3 nucleotides: TGCAGCGTGTTGACAGGACAGAACACTGAAGCTTTCTTT.

This clonotype was recorded at least ten times. V is TRBV12-3 or TRBV12-4 and J is TRBJ2-7; 7 positions agree with TRBD1. The length of the CDR3 is 15 residues. The V and J ends lost 6 bases and 2 bases, in that order; junction bases with no gene match: 10. This CDR3 is CASRPKTGFTYEQYF. Written as DNA, the CDR3 is TGTGCCAGCAGACCTAAGACAGGGTTTACCTACGAGCAGTACTTC.

The rearrangement uses TRBV19 and TRBJ1-1; D not certain. Germline V gene data show CDR1 as LNHDA and CDR2 as SQIVND (reference sequence). This CDR3 region has 13 residues. Trimming left V 6 bases short and J 2 bases short, with 10 bases between. As DNA, the CDR3 is TGTGCCAGTAGAAGGAGGAGCAACACTGAAGCTTTCTTT. Its protein is CASRRRSNTEAFF. Full variable domain (missing parts from reference TRBV19 and TRBJ1-1): DGGITQSPKYLFRKEGQNVTLSCEQNLNHDAMYWYRQDPGQGLRLIYYSQIVNDFQKGDIAEGYSVSREKKESFPLTVTSAQKNPTAFYLCASRRRSNTEAFFGQGTRLTVV.